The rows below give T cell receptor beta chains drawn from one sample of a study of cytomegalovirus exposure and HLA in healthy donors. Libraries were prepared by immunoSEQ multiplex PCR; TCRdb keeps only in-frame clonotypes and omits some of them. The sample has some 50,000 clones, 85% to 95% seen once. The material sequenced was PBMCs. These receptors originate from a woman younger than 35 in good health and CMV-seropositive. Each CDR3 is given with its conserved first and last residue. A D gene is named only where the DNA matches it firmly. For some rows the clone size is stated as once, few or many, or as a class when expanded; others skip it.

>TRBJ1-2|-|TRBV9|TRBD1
CASSPRTGGYGYTF
TGTGCCAGCAGCCCCCGGACAGGGGGCTATGGCTACACCTTC
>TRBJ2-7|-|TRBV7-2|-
CASSFGGRSSYEQYF
TGTGCCAGCAGCTTTGGGGGCAGAAGCTCCTACGAGCAGTACTTC
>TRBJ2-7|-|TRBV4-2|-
CASSQDPGVQYF
TGTGCCAGCAGCCAAGATCCCGGTGTGCAGTACTTC
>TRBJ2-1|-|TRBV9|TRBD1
CASSGDRVINEQFF
TGTGCCAGCAGCGGGGACAGGGTTATAAATGAGCAGTTCTTC
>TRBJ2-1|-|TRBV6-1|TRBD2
CASSDLAGYNEQFF
TGTGCCAGCAGTGATCTAGCGGGTTACAATGAGCAGTTCTTC
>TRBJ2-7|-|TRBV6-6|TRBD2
CASLGTTSYEQYF
TGTGCCAGCTTAGGGACTACCTCCTACGAGCAGTACTTC
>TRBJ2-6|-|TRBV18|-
CASSQGQTVSGANVLTF
TGTGCCAGCTCACAAGGACAAACTGTCTCTGGGGCCAACGTCCTGACTTTC
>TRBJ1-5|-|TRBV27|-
CASSFPDQPQHF
TGTGCCAGCAGTTTCCCGGATCAGCCCCAGCATTTT
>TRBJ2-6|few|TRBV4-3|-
CASSQDIQVGANVLTF
TGCGCCAGCAGCCAAGATATACAAGTTGGGGCCAACGTCCTGACTTTC
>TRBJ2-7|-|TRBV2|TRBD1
CASSLEGQNYEQYF
TGTGCCAGCAGTCTCGAGGGACAGAACTACGAGCAGTACTTC
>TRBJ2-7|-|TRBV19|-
CASSPVPAVPSQQYF
TGTGCCAGTAGTCCCGTCCCTGCGGTCCCTTCCCAGCAGTACTTC
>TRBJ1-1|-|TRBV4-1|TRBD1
CASSQRDRGWSGQDTEAFF
TGCGCCAGCAGCCAAAGGGACAGGGGCTGGTCGGGTCAGGACACTGAAGCTTTCTTT
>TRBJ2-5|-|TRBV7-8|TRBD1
CASSSQRDSFQETQYF
TGTGCCAGCAGCTCACAACGGGACAGCTTCCAAGAGACCCAGTACTTC
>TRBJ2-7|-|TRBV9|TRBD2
CASSPGTRAHEQYF
TGTGCCAGCAGCCCTGGGACTAGGGCCCACGAGCAGTACTTC
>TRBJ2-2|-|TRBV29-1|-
CSGSVALDTGELFF
TGCAGCGGTTCCGTGGCCCTTGACACCGGGGAGCTGTTTTTT
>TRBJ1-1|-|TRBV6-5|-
CASLRLGEAFF
TGTGCCAGCCTTCGACTGGGTGAAGCTTTCTTT
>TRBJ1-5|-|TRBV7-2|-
CASSLYVNQPQHF
TGTGCCAGCAGCTTATATGTCAATCAGCCCCAGCATTTT
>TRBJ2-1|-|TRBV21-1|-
CASSKDRAPYNEQFF
TGTGCCAGCAGCAAAGACAGGGCGCCCTACAATGAGCAGTTCTTC
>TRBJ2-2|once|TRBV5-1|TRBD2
CASSGSSGYTGELFF
TGCGCCAGCTCGGGGTCTAGCGGTTACACCGGGGAGCTGTTTTTT
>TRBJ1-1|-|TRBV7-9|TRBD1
CASRPRGFYTEAFF
TGTGCCAGCAGGCCCAGGGGGTTCTACACTGAAGCTTTCTTT
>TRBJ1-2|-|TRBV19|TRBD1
CASSKPGTGDYGYTF
TGTGCCAGTAGTAAACCCGGGACAGGGGACTATGGCTACACCTTC
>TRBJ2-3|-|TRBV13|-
CASSLELESTDTQYF
TGTGCCAGCAGCTTAGAACTAGAAAGCACAGATACGCAGTATTTT
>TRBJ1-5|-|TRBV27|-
CASSSGFGQPQHF
TGTGCCAGCAGTTCAGGGTTCGGTCAGCCCCAGCATTTT
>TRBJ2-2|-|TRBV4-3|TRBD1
CASSPTPGGVGELFF
TGCGCCAGCAGCCCTACCCCAGGGGGCGTCGGGGAGCTGTTTTTT
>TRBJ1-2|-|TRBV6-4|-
CASSDSKGIHNYGYTF
TGTGCCAGCAGTGACTCGAAGGGGATCCATAACTATGGCTACACCTTC
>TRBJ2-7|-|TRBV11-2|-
CASSLGSRGEQYF
TGTGCCAGCAGCTTAGGGAGTCGGGGCGAGCAGTACTTC
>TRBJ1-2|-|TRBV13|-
CASSHPDSSGSDGYTF
TGTGCCAGCAGCCACCCGGACAGTTCGGGCTCTGATGGCTACACCTTC
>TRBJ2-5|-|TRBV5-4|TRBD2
CASSRGLAGGETQYF
TGTGCCAGCAGCCGGGGACTAGCGGGAGGAGAGACCCAGTACTTC
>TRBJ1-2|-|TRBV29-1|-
CSVKDSGIPDGYTF
TGCAGCGTTAAAGACAGCGGCATACCAGATGGCTACACCTTC
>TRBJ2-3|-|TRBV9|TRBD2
CASSVSGRRTDTQYF
TGTGCCAGCAGCGTGAGCGGGAGACGTACAGATACGCAGTATTTT
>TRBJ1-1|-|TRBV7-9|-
CASSLEGRAPEAFF
TGTGCCAGCAGCTTAGAAGGCAGGGCGCCGGAAGCTTTCTTT
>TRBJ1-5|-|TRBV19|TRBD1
CASSRDRSNQPQHF
TGTGCCAGTAGTAGGGACAGGAGCAATCAGCCCCAGCATTTT
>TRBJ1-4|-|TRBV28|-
CASSLVRTATNEKLFF
TGTGCCAGCAGTTTGGTGCGAACCGCAACTAATGAAAAACTGTTTTTT
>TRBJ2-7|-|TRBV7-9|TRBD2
CASSLGLAGHSYEQYF
TGTGCCAGCAGCTTAGGGCTAGCGGGGCACTCCTACGAGCAGTACTTC
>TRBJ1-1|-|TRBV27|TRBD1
CASSSNNRGVAFF
TGTGCCAGCAGTTCGAACAACAGGGGAGTCGCTTTCTTT
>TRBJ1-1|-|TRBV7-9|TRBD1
CASSPPRQGINTEAFF
TGTGCCAGCAGCCCCCCGAGACAGGGGATAAACACTGAAGCTTTCTTT
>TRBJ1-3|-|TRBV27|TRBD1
CASSLKGPVRGQAGSDTIYF
TGTGCCAGCAGTTTAAAGGGTCCGGTTCGGGGACAGGCAGGTTCGGACACCATATATTTT
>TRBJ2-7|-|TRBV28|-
CASTPRGAGPSYEQYF
TGTGCCAGCACCCCCCGGGGGGCGGGGCCCTCCTACGAGCAGTACTTC
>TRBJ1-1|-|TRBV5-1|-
CASSFEGNTEAFF
TGCGCCAGCAGCTTTGAGGGGAACACTGAAGCTTTCTTT
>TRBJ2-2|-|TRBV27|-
CASSFGSRGGELFF
TGTGCCAGCAGTTTTGGCTCCCGGGGCGGGGAGCTGTTTTTT
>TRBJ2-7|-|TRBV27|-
CASSLSLSMSGEQYF
TGTGCCAGCAGTTTATCGCTTAGCATGAGCGGCGAGCAGTACTTC
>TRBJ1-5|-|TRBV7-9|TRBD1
CASSLGGTGDNQPQHF
TGTGCCAGCAGCTTAGGTGGGACAGGGGATAATCAGCCCCAGCATTTT
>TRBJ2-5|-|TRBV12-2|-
CASRREGLAGQGETQYF
TGTGCAAGTCGCAGAGAGGGACTAGCGGGACAGGGGGAGACCCAGTACTTC
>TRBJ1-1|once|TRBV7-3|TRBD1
CASSLGQGFTEAFF
TGTGCCAGCAGCTTGGGACAGGGTTTCACTGAAGCTTTCTTT
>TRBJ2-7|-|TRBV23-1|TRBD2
CASSQGLAGISYEQYF
TGCGCCAGCAGTCAAGGGCTAGCGGGGATCTCCTACGAGCAGTACTTC
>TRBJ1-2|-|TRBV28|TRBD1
CASRYRGPYYGYTF
TGTGCCAGCAGGTACAGGGGGCCGTACTATGGCTACACCTTC
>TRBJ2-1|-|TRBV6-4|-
CASGSSEGEQFF
TGTGCCAGCGGGAGTAGCGAGGGTGAGCAGTTCTTC
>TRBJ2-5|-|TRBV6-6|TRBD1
CASGGQEQETQYF
TGTGCCAGCGGGGGACAGGAGCAAGAGACCCAGTACTTC
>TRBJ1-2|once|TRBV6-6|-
CASERGLGYTF
TGTGCCAGCGAAAGAGGGCTCGGCTACACCTTC
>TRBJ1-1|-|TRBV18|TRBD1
CASSRGTGKGGTEAFF
TGTGCCAGCTCACGCGGGACAGGTAAAGGGGGCACTGAAGCTTTCTTT
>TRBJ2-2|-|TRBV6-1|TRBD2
CASKVAGGETGELFF
TGTGCCAGCAAAGTAGCGGGAGGAGAAACCGGGGAGCTGTTTTTT
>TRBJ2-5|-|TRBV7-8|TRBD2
CASSSSRLAGAETQYF
TGTGCCAGCAGCTCCTCCCGACTAGCGGGAGCAGAGACCCAGTACTTC
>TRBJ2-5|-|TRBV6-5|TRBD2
CASSYMASGSRETQYF
TGTGCCAGCAGTTACATGGCTAGCGGGAGTCGGGAGACCCAGTACTTC
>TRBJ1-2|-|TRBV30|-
CAWGHGGYTF
TGTGCCTGGGGACATGGGGGCTACACCTTC
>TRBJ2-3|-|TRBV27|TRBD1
CASTSLQDRAISDTQYF
TGTGCCAGCACCTCACTCCAAGACAGGGCAATATCAGATACGCAGTATTTT
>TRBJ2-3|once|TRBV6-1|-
CASSEANWRAADTQYF
TGTGCCAGCAGTGAAGCTAACTGGAGGGCGGCGGATACGCAGTATTTT
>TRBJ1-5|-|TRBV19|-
CASSKTRGGNQPQHF
TGTGCCAGTAGTAAAACCCGGGGGGGCAATCAGCCCCAGCATTTT
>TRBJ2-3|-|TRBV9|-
CASSVDWRSTDTQYF
TGTGCCAGCAGCGTAGACTGGCGGAGCACAGATACGCAGTATTTT
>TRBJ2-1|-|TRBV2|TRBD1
CASSATTGGYNEQFF
TGTGCCAGCAGCGCGACTACAGGGGGCTACAATGAGCAGTTCTTC